A single sample is the source of the 28 T cell receptor beta chains below, sequenced in a study of T cell responses to AZD1222 COVID-19 vaccine. Generated by immunoSEQ multiplex PCR, the TCRdb table keeps only in-frame clones and is missing some. The table lists 95,000 to 150,000 clones, around 90% of them singletons. This specimen was peripheral blood, taken on day 0 of AZD1222 vaccination. All receptors derive from an adult in good health.

This clone showed up just a few times. V usage is TRBV6-6 and J usage is TRBJ1-2, with D perhaps matching TRBD1 (6 bases). The germline CDR1 and CDR2 sequences are MNHNY and SVGAGI (reference sequence). The length of the CDR3 is 12 residues. The V gene lost 4 bases and the J gene lost 7 bases, with 10 bases spanning the gap. The CDR3 DNA sequence: TGTGCCAGCAGTTTGATCAGGGGTGGCTACACCTTC. Residues: CASSLIRGGYTF.

About this clone itself: The same CDR3 can be traced to other DNA sequences in this sample. V gene TRBV7-9 combines with J gene TRBJ1-5, with no clear D. The germline V gene encodes CDR1 SEHNR and CDR2 FQNEAQ (reference sequence). The CDR3 has 14 residues. Trimming took 1 base from V and 2 from J, leaving 6 bases between them. The CDR3 coding sequence is TGTGCCAGCAGCTTAGGGGGTGGCAATCAGCCCCAGCATTTT. Translating gives CASSLGGGNQPQHF.

This chain links TRBV30 with TRBJ1-6, with 10 bases fitting TRBD1. After removal of 2 bases from V and 10 bases from J, the junction contained 5 bases not matched to a gene. This CDR3 contains 14 residues. Germline CDR1 and CDR2: GTSNPN and SVGIG (reference sequence). CDR3 region: CAWSTGGQGSPLHF. CDR3 bases: TGTGCCTGGAGTACAGGGGGACAGGGGTCACCCCTCCACTTT. Supplemented by reference TRBV30 and TRBJ1-6, the full variable domain reads SQTIHQWPATLVQPVGSPLSLECTVEGTSNPNLYWYRQAAGRGLQLLFYSVGIGQISSEVPQNLSASRPQDRQFILSSKKLLLSDSGFYLCAWSTGGQGSPLHFGNGTRLTVT.

The genes are TRBV19 and TRBJ1-5; D is ambiguous. Per germline, CDR1 LNHDA and CDR2 SQIVND (reference sequence). This CDR3 is 11 amino acids long. V shed 8 bases and J shed 6 bases, with 8 bases lying between them. In DNA, the CDR3 is TGTGCCAGTCTAAGTAGTCAGCCCCAGCATTTT. This gives the protein CASLSSQPQHF.

The CDR3 sequence is CATSSGIDFNEKLFF. DNA for the CDR3: TGTGCCACCAGTTCCGGGATAGATTTTAATGAAAAACTGTTTTTT. The chain links TRBV24-1 to TRBJ1-4; D is unresolved. The CDR3 extends over 15 amino acids. Germline assignment: CDR1 KGHDR and CDR2 SFDVKD. Trimming shortened V by 6 bases and J by 4 bases, and 14 bases separated the two germline ends.

A word on this clone: An end of the junction does not agree with germline; a read error may underlie this. This rearrangement joins TRBV7-2 to TRBJ2-7, with 13 bases matching TRBD2. CDR3 length equals 13 residues. Germline V gene data show CDR1 as SGHTA and CDR2 as FQGNSA. CDR3 bases: TGTGCCAGCAGCGTTCCGACTAGCGGGAGGATCCACTTC. It specifies CASSVPTSGRIHF. Full variable domain (remainder filled in from reference TRBV7-2 and TRBJ2-7): GAGVSQSPSNKVTEKGKDVELRCDPISGHTALYWYRQSLGQGLEFLIYFQGNSAPDKSGLPSDRFSAERTGGSVSTLTIQRTQQEDSAVYLCASSVPTSGRIHFGPGTRLTVT.

The chain combines TRBV5-8 with TRBJ2-2; 11 bases match TRBD1. The CDR3 length is 18 residues. Losses at the gene ends were 4 bases for V and 4 bases for J; bases not matched to a gene: 12. CDR1 and CDR2 from the germline V gene are SGHTS and YDEGEE. The CDR3 reads CASSIDRDRGSGTGELFF. CDR3 nucleotide sequence: TGTGCCAGCAGCATAGACCGGGACAGGGGGTCTGGCACCGGGGAGCTGTTTTTT.

The genes are TRBV3-1 (or the pseudogene TRBV3-2) and TRBJ2-1; possibly TRBD1 for D (6 bases). The CDR3 is 14 amino acids. Trimming shortened V by 3 bases and J by 3 bases, and 9 bases separated the two germline ends. CDR1 LGHDT and CDR2 YNNKEL come from the germline V gene (reference sequence). CDR3 protein: CASSHRGYYNEQFF. CDR3 nucleotides: TGTGCCAGCAGCCACAGGGGTTACTACAATGAGCAGTTCTTC.

The rearrangement uses TRBV27 and TRBJ1-4, with D possibly TRBD1 on 5 matching bases. Germline-derived CDR1 and CDR2 are MNHEY and SMNVEV (reference sequence). V lost 6 bases to trimming and J lost 4 bases, with 18 bases between them. CDR3 size: 16 residues. The CDR3 DNA reads TGTGCCAGCAGCCCGCTGGGGGAGGGGATTAATGAAAAACTGTTTTTT. Translating gives CASSPLGEGINEKLFF.

The chain employs TRBV19 and TRBJ1-1; tentatively, D is TRBD1 (5 bases). The germline CDR1 and CDR2 sequences are LNHDA and SQIVND (reference sequence). Between the trimmed V and J ends, which lost 5 bases and 2 bases, there was a span of 15 bases. The CDR3 is 15 amino acids. The CDR3 here is CASSSGPSRNTEAFF. DNA of the CDR3: TGTGCCAGTAGTTCGGGACCGTCGCGAAACACTGAAGCTTTCTTT.

The rearrangement joins TRBV5-1 to TRBJ2-1; weak D call: TRBD2 (6 bases). The V and J ends lost 0 bases and 4 bases respectively, with 14 bases between them. Per the germline V gene, CDR1 is SGHRS and CDR2 is YFSETQ. This CDR3 has 16 amino acids. The CDR3 region is CASSLAGSALYNEQFF. The CDR3 DNA follows: TGCGCCAGCAGCTTGGCCGGGAGTGCCTTATACAATGAGCAGTTCTTC.

The chain recombines TRBV27 with TRBJ1-1, with TRBD1 matching over 8 bases. Germline CDR1 and CDR2: MNHEY and SMNVEV (reference sequence). The CDR3 consists of 16 residues. The ends lost 6 bases at V and 2 bases at J; junction bases unmatched: 11. CDR3 coding DNA: TGTGCCAGCAGGGTTCTACCAGGACAGGGCAACACTGAAGCTTTCTTT. This encodes CASRVLPGQGNTEAFF.

As concerns this clone: Additional DNA sequences in this sample encode the identical CDR3. The V gene is TRBV24-1, the J gene TRBJ2-5; D assignment may be TRBD1 or TRBD2 (5 bases each). Germline V gene sequence: CDR1 KGHDR, CDR2 SFDVKD. This CDR3 has 15 amino acids. The ends were cut back, 0 bases at V and 1 base at J, with 8 bases in the middle. CDR3 in amino acids: CATSDLWGSQETQYF. The CDR3 DNA reads as TGTGCCACCAGTGATTTGTGGGGGAGCCAAGAGACCCAGTACTTC.

The V call is TRBV4-1, the J call TRBJ2-1, with D maybe TRBD2 (5 bases). The germline gives CDR1 MGHRA, CDR2 YSYEKL. CDR3 size: 13 residues. V was pared by 4 bases and J by 3 bases, with 7 bases between. CDR3 protein: CASSRGLYNEQFF. CDR3 bases: TGCGCCAGCAGCCGTGGACTCTACAATGAGCAGTTCTTC.

Only one count was recorded for this clone. An end of the junction does not agree with germline; a read error may underlie this. V gene TRBV19 combines with J gene TRBJ1-1; TRBD1 aligns across 10 bases. CDR3 length: 15 residues. Germline V gene sequence: CDR1 LNHDA, CDR2 SQIVND (reference sequence). CDR3 region: CASSMTGGLNTETFF. CDR3 DNA sequence: TGTGCCAGTAGTATGACAGGGGGCCTGAACACTGAAACTTTCTTT.

This chain links TRBV11-3 with TRBJ2-3; D remains ambiguous. The CDR3 has 15 residues. Germline lookup yields CDR1 SGHNT and CDR2 YENEEA. The V end lost 1 base, the J end lost 2 bases, and 10 bases lay between the germline ends. The CDR3 is CASSLGTRTTDTQYF. CDR3 nucleotide sequence: TGTGCCAGCAGCTTAGGGACCCGGACCACAGATACGCAGTATTTT. Combining the CDR3 with reference TRBV11-3 and TRBJ2-3 gives the whole variable domain EAGVVQSPRYKIIEKKQPVAFWCNPISGHNTLYWYLQNLGQGPELLIRYENEEAVDDSQLPKDRFSAERLKGVDSTLKIQPAELGDSAVYLCASSLGTRTTDTQYFGPGTRLTVL.

V and J are TRBV27 and TRBJ2-2; 9 bases fit TRBD2. V lost 0 bases, J lost 6 bases, and 11 bases stayed unmatched. Germline loops: CDR1 MNHEY, CDR2 SMNVEV (reference sequence). The CDR3 length is 18 residues. The CDR3 spells CASSLSGMGLAGPGELFF. CDR3 in DNA: TGTGCCAGCAGTTTATCGGGGATGGGGCTAGCGGGACCCGGGGAGCTGTTTTTT.

The chain links TRBV6-2 or TRBV6-3 to TRBJ2-7; 8 bases map to TRBD1. The CDR3 has 16 residues. The germline V gene encodes CDR1 MNHEY and CDR2 SVGEGT. V gave up 2 bases and J gave up 4 bases; unmatched junction bases: 10. This CDR3 reads CASSYRTAGGGYEQYF. The DNA for the CDR3 is TGTGCCAGCAGTTACCGCACCGCAGGGGGCGGTTACGAGCAGTACTTC.

This clone was picked up many times. V and J are TRBV10-1 and TRBJ2-7; 9 bases are a match to TRBD1. The CDR3 has 17 amino acids. The germline V gene has CDR1 WNHNN and CDR2 SYGVQD (reference sequence). Losses at the gene ends were 3 bases for V and 0 bases for J; bases not matched to a gene: 9. CDR3: CASSDTPGQGSSYEQYF. CDR3 in DNA: TGCGCCAGCAGTGATACCCCGGGACAGGGAAGCTCCTACGAGCAGTACTTC.

This CDR3 is CASSLGRTPTYEQYF. The CDR3 DNA is TGTGCCAGCAGCCTGGGACGGACGCCCACCTACGAGCAGTACTTC. The chain carries TRBV14 and TRBJ2-7, with D possibly called TRBD1 or TRBD2 (5 bases each). The germline CDR1 and CDR2 sequences are SGHDN and FVKESK. CDR3 length: 15 residues. Trimming cost V 4 bases and J 2 bases, with 15 bases left between them. Looking up the rest from reference TRBV14 and TRBJ2-7 gives the full variable domain: EAGVTQFPSHSVIEKGQTVTLRCDPISGHDNLYWYRRVMGKEIKFLLHFVKESKQDESGMPNNRFLAERTGGTYSTLKVQPAELEDSGVYFCASSLGRTPTYEQYFGPGTRLTVT.

The chain employs TRBV9 and TRBJ2-7; tentatively, D is TRBD2 (6 bases). Trimming left V 0 bases short and J 7 bases short, with 14 bases between. The CDR3 totals 14 residues. The germline gives CDR1 SGDLS, CDR2 YYNGEE. The CDR3 sequence is CASSVAVAGGEQYF. CDR3 in DNA: TGTGCCAGCAGCGTAGCGGTAGCCGGAGGGGAGCAGTACTTC.

V gene TRBV5-1 combines with J gene TRBJ1-2, with D uncertain. The CDR3 length is 13 residues. Germline assignment: CDR1 SGHRS and CDR2 YFSETQ. V shed 2 bases and J shed 5 bases, with 10 bases lying between them. The CDR3 here is CASSLRTEYGYTF. CDR3 DNA sequence: TGCGCCAGCAGCTTAAGGACGGAGTATGGCTACACCTTC.

This clone has a handful of counts. The genes are TRBV7-9 and TRBJ2-5; 11 bases are a match to TRBD2. CDR3 length equals 16 residues. CDR1 and CDR2 (germline): SEHNR, FQNEAQ (reference sequence). The ends lost 5 bases at V and 5 bases at J; junction bases unmatched: 10. The DNA of the CDR3 is TGTGCCAGCAGCCCCGGCGCGTCTAGCGGGAGGGAGACCCAGTACTTC. This gives the protein CASSPGASSGRETQYF.

The V call is TRBV9, the J call TRBJ1-5; D call uncertain. The V gene lost 0 bases and the J gene lost 6 bases, with 7 bases spanning the gap. CDR3 length equals 13 residues. Looked up from germline, CDR1 is SGDLS and CDR2 is YYNGEE. The CDR3 region is CASSVVPGQPQHF. For the CDR3, the DNA is TGTGCCAGCAGCGTAGTTCCTGGTCAGCCCCAGCATTTT.

This chain connects TRBV19 to TRBJ2-1; D is possibly TRBD1 (6 bases). The germline CDR1 and CDR2 sequences are LNHDA and SQIVND (reference sequence). The V and J ends lost 7 bases and 3 bases respectively, with 16 bases between them. The CDR3 extends over 15 amino acids. CDR3 coding DNA: TGTGCCAGTAACACCTTACAGGGCCTCTACAATGAGCAGTTCTTC. Protein product: CASNTLQGLYNEQFF.

Worth noting for this clone: This same CDR3 is encoded by further DNA sequences in the sample. In DNA form, the CDR3 reads TGTGCCAGCAGTTTAGCACAGAACTATGGCTACACCTTC. The encoded protein is CASSLAQNYGYTF. The V call is TRBV28, the J call TRBJ1-2; D is unresolved. V was cut by 2 bases and J by 2 bases, with 6 bases left in between. The CDR3 covers 13 residues. Germline V gene data show CDR1 as MDHEN and CDR2 as SYDVKM.

The chain links TRBV9 to TRBJ2-3; 8 bases are shared with TRBD1. The CDR3 length is 16 residues. Germline-derived CDR1 and CDR2 are SGDLS and YYNGEE. V lost 3 bases to trimming and J lost 1 base; unmatched junction nucleotides: 7. CDR3 sequence (DNA): TGTGCCAGCAGCGCGGCCGGGACAGGCGGCACAGATACGCAGTATTTT. This translates into CASSAAGTGGTDTQYF.

The chain has TRBV24-1 and TRBJ2-5; 8 bases are a match to TRBD1. The CDR3 covers 15 residues. Germline V gives CDR1 KGHDR, CDR2 SFDVKD. V shed 3 bases and J 1 base; nucleotides not matched to a gene: 3. The CDR3 DNA reads as TGTGCCACCAGTGATAGGACAGGGCCCCAAGAGACCCAGTACTTC. This translates into CATSDRTGPQETQYF.